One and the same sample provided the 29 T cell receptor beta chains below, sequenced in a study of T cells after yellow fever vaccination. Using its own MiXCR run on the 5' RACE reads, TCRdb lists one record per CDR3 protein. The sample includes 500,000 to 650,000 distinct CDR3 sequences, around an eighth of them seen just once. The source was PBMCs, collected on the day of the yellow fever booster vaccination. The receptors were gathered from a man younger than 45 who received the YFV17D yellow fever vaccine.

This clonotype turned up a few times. The CDR3 region has the DNA TGTGCCAGCAGCCAATACCTACGGGTCGATGAGCAGTTCTTC. It specifies CASSQYLRVDEQFF. The genes are TRBV7-9 and TRBJ2-1; D unclear. V lost 5 bases and J lost 8, with 16 bases in between. Per the germline V gene, CDR1 is SEHNR and CDR2 is FQNEAQ (reference sequence). This CDR3 comprises 14 residues.

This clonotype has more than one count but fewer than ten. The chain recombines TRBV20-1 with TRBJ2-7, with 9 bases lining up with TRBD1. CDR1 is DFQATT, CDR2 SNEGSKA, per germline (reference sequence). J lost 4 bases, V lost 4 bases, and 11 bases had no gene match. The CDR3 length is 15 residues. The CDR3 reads CSANGGAGQGYEQYF. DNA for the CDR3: TGCAGTGCTAATGGAGGGGCGGGACAGGGATACGAGCAGTACTTC.

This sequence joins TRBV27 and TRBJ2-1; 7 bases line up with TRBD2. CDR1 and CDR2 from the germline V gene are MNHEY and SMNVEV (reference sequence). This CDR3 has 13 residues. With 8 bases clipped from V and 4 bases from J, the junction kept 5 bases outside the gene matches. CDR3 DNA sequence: TGTGCCAGCGGGAGGGCCTTGTACAATGAGCAGTTCTTC. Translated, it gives CASGRALYNEQFF.

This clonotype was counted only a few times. The CDR3 DNA follows: TGTGCCAGCAGCCCTCTTCCGGGAGGCTCCTACGAGCAGTACTTC. This encodes CASSPLPGGSYEQYF. This sequence joins TRBV7-2 and TRBJ2-7, with TRBD2 matching over 7 bases. Germline loops: CDR1 SGHTA, CDR2 FQGNSA. The CDR3 totals 15 residues. V lost 5 bases to trimming and J lost 0 bases; unmatched junction nucleotides: 7.

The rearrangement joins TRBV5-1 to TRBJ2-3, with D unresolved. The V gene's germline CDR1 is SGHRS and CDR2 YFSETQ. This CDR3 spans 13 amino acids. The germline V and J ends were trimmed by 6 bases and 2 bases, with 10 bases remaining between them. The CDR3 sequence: CASKDHPTDTQYF. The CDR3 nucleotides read TGCGCCAGCAAGGACCACCCCACAGATACGCAGTATTTT. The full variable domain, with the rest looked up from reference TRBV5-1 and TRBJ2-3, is KAGVTQTPRYLIKTRGQQVTLSCSPISGHRSVSWYQQTPGQGLQFLFEYFSETQRNKGNFPGRFSGRQFSNSRSEMNVSTLELGDSALYLCASKDHPTDTQYFGPGTRLTVL.

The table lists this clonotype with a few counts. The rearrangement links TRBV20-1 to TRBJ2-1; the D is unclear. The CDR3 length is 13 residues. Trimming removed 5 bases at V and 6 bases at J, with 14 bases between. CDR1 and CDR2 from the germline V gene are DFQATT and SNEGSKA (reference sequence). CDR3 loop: CSAGVVNLNEQFF. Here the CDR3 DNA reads TGCAGTGCTGGGGTGGTAAACCTCAATGAGCAGTTCTTC.

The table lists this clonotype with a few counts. CDR3 residues: CASSLNRGGAADYNEQFF. The CDR3 coding sequence is TGTGCCAGCAGCTTAAATCGCGGTGGGGCGGCCGACTACAATGAGCAGTTCTTC. The chain uses TRBV7-3 and TRBJ2-1, with D tentatively TRBD1 (5 bases). The CDR3 is made up of 18 amino acids. The ends were cut back, 1 base at V and 3 bases at J, with 19 bases in the middle. Looked up from germline, CDR1 is SGHTA and CDR2 is FQGTGA.

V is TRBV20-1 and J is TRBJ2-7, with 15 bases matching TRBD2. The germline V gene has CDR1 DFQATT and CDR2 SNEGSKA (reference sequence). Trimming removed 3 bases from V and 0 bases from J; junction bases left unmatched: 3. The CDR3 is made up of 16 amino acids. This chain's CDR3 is CSASGLAGGSSYEQYF. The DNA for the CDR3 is TGCAGTGCTAGCGGACTAGCGGGAGGGAGCTCCTACGAGCAGTACTTC.

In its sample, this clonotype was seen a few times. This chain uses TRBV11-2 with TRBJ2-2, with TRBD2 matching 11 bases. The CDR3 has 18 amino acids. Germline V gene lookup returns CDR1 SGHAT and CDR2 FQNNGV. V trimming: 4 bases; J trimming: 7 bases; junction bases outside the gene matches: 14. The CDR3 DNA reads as TGTGCCAGCAGCTCGAGGGTGGGGACTAGCGGAGAGGGCGGGGAGCTGTTTTTT. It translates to CASSSRVGTSGEGGELFF. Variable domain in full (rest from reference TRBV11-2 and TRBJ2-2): EAGVAQSPRYKIIEKRQSVAFWCNPISGHATLYWYQQILGQGPKLLIQFQNNGVVDDSQLPKDRFSAERLKGVDSTLKIQPAKLEDSAVYLCASSSRVGTSGEGGELFFGEGSRLTVL.

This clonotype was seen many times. The chain's CDR3 is CASSQRELYNEQFF. The CDR3 DNA follows: TGTGCCAGTAGTCAGCGGGAGTTGTACAATGAGCAGTTCTTC. The chain links TRBV19 to TRBJ2-1, with 8 nucleotides matching TRBD2. There are 14 residues in the CDR3. Trimming cost V 5 bases and J 4 bases; bases outside gene matches: 4. Per the germline V gene, CDR1 is LNHDA and CDR2 is SQIVND (reference sequence). The full variable domain, its missing parts supplied by reference TRBV19 and TRBJ2-1, is DGGITQSPKYLFRKEGQNVTLSCEQNLNHDAMYWYRQDPGQGLRLIYYSQIVNDFQKGDIAEGYSVSREKKESFPLTVTSAQKNPTAFYLCASSQRELYNEQFFGPGTRLTVL.

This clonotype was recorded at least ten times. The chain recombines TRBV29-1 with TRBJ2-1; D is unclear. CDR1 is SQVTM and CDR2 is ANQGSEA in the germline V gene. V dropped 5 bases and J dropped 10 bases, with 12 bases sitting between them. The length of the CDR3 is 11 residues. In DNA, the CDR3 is TGCAGCGTTCTAATGTGGGAAGAGCAGTTCTTC. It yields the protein CSVLMWEEQFF.

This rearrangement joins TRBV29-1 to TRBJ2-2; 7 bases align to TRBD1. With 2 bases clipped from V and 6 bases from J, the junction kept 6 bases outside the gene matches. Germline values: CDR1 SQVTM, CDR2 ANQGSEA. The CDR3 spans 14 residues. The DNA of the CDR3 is TGCAGCGTTGAACCAGGGGGAAAACCCGGGGAGCTGTTTTTT. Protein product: CSVEPGGKPGELFF.

The CDR3 sequence is CASSPHGPANVGEQYF. The CDR3 DNA follows: TGTGCCAGCTCACCCCATGGACCAGCGAATGTTGGGGAGCAGTACTTC. This sequence joins TRBV18 and TRBJ2-7; D uncertain. Germline CDR1 reads KGHSH; CDR2 reads LQKENI. Trimming cost V 3 bases and J 7 bases, with 22 bases left between them. This CDR3 comprises 16 residues.

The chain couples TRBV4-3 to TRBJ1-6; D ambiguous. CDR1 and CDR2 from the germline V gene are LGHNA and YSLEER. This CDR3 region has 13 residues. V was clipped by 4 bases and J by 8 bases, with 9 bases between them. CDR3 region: CASSRGLDSPLHF. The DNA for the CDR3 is TGCGCCAGCAGCCGAGGGCTTGATTCACCCCTCCACTTT.

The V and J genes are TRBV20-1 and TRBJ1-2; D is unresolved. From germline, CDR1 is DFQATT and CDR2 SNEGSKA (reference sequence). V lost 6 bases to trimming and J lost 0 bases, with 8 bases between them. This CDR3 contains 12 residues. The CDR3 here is CSAGLSNYGYTF. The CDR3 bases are TGCAGTGCCGGATTATCTAACTATGGCTACACCTTC.

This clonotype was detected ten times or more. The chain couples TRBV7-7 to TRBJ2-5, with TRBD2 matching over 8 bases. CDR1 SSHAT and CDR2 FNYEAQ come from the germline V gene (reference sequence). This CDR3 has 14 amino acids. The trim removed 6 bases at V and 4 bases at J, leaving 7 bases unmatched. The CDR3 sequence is CASSYTAGGETQYF. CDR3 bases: TGTGCCAGCAGTTATACTGCGGGAGGAGAGACCCAGTACTTC.

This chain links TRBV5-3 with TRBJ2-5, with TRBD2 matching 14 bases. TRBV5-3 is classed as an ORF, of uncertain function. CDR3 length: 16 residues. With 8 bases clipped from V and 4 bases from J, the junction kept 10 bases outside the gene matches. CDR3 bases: TGTGCCAGGGGCCTTGGGACTAGCGGGAGTCGAGAGACCCAGTACTTC. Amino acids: CARGLGTSGSRETQYF.

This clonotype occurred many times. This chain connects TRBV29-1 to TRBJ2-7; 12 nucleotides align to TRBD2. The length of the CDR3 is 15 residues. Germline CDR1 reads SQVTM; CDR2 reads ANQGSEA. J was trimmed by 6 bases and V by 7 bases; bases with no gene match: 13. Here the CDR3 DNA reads TGCAGCGCTTACGGGGCTAGCGGGAGGGAGGCCGAGCAGTACTTC. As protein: CSAYGASGREAEQYF.

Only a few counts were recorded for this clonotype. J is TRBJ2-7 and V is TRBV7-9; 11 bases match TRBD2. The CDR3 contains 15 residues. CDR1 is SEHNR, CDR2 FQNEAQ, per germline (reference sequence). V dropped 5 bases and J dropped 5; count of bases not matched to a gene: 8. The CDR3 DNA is TGTGCCAGCAGCAAGGGACTAGCGGTCGGGGACGAGCAGTACTTC. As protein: CASSKGLAVGDEQYF. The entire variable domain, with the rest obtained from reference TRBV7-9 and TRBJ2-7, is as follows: DTGVSQNPRHKITKRGQNVTFRCDPISEHNRLYWYRQTLGQGPEFLTYFQNEAQLEKSRLLSDRFSAERPKGSFSTLEIQRTEQGDSAMYLCASSKGLAVGDEQYFGPGTRLTVT.

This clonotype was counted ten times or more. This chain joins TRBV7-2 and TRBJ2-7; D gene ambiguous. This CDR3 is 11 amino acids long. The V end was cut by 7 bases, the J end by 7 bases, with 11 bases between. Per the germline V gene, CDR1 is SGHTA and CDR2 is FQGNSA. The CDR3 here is CASTQTREQYF. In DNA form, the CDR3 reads TGTGCCAGCACCCAAACACGGGAGCAGTACTTC.

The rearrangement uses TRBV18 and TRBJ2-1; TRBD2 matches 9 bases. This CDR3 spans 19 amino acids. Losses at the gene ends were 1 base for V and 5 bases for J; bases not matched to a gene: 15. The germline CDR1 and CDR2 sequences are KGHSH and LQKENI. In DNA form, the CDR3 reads TGTGCCAGCTCACCACAGTATAGCGGGAGTTTCGGTCTTAACAATGAGCAGTTCTTC. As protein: CASSPQYSGSFGLNNEQFF.

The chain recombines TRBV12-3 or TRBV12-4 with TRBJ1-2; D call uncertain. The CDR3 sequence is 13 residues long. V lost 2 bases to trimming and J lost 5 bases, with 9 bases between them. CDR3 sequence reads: CASSLSEVYGYTF. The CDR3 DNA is TGTGCCAGCAGTTTAAGCGAGGTGTATGGCTACACCTTC.

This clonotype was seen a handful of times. CDR3 residues: CASSLDLAFANTGELFF. CDR3 bases: TGTGCCAGCAGCTTAGATTTGGCGTTCGCGAACACCGGGGAGCTGTTTTTT. This chain joins TRBV11-2 and TRBJ2-2; D gene ambiguous. The CDR3 consists of 17 residues. Germline V gene lookup returns CDR1 SGHAT and CDR2 FQNNGV. Between the trimmed V and J ends, which lost 0 bases and 0 bases, there was a span of 11 bases.

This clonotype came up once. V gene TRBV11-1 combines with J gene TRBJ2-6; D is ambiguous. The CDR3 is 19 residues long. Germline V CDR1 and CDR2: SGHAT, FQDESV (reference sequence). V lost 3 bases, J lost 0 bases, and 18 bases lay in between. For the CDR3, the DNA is TGTGCCAGCAGCTTCCTATCGGGTCCCGCGGACTCTGGGGCCAACGTCCTGACTTTC. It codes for CASSFLSGPADSGANVLTF.

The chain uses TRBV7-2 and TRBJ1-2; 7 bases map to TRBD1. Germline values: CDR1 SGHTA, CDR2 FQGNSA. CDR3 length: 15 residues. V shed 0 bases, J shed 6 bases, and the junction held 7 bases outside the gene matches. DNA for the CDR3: TGTGCCAGCAGCTTAGCCGAGGGGGCTTTGGATGGCTACACCTTC. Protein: CASSLAEGALDGYTF.

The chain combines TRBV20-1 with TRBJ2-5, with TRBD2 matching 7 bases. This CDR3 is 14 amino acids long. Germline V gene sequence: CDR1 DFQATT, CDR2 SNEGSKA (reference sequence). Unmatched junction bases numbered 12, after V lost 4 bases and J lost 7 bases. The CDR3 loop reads CSAIPRAGLTTQYF. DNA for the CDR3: TGCAGTGCTATCCCTCGAGCGGGGCTAACGACCCAGTACTTC.

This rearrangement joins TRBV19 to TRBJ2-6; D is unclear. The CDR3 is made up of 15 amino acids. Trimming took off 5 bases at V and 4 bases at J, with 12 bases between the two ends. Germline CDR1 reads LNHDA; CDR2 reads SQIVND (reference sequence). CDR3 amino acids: CASSVRGMGANVLTF. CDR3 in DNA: TGTGCCAGTAGTGTTCGCGGAATGGGGGCCAACGTCCTGACTTTC.

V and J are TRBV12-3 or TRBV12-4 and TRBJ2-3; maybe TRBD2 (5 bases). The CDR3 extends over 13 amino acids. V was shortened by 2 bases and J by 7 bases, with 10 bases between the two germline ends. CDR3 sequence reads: CASSLHGGNTQYF. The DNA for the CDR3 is TGTGCCAGCAGTTTACACGGAGGCAATACGCAGTATTTT.

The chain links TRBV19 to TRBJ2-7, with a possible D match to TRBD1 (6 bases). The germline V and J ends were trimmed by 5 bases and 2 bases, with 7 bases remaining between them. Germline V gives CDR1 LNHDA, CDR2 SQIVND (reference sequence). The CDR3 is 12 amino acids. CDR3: CASSGQTYEQYF. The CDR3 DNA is TGTGCCAGTAGTGGACAGACCTACGAGCAGTACTTC.